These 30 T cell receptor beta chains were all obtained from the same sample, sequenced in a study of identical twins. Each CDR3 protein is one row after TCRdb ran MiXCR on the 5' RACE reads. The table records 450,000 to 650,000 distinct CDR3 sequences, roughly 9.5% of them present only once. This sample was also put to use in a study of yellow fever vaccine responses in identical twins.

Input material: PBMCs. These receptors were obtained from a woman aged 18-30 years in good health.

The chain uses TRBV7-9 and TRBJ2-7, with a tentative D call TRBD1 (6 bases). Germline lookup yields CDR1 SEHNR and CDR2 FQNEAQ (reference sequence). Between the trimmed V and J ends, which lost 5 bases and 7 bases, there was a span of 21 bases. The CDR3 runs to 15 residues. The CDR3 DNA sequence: TGTGCCAGCAGCCCCGGTTCAGGGGCCCTCTTTGAGCAGTACTTC. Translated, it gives CASSPGSGALFEQYF.

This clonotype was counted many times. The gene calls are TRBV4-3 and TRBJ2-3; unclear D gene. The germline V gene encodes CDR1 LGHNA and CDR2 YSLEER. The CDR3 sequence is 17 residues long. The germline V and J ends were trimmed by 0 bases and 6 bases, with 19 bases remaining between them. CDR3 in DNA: TGCGCCAGCAGCCAAGATGATGGGCGGCGAGTTAAGGATACGCAGTATTTT. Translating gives CASSQDDGRRVKDTQYF.

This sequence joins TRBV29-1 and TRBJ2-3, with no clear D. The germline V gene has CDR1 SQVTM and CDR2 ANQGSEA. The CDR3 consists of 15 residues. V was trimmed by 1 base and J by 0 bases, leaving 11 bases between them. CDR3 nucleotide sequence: TGCAGCGTTGAAGTAAGCGAAACTAGCACAGATACGCAGTATTTT. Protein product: CSVEVSETSTDTQYF.

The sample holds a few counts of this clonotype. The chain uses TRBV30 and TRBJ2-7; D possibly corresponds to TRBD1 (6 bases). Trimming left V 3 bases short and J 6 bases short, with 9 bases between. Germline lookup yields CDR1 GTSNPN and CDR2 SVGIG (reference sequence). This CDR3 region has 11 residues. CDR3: CAWSRQVEQYF. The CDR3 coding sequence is TGTGCCTGGAGCCGACAGGTCGAGCAGTACTTC.

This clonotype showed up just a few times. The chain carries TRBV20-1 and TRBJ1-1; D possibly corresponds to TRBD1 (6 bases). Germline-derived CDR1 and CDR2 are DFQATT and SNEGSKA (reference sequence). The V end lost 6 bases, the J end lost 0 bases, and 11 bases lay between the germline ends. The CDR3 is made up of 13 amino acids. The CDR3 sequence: CSAGDRLNTEAFF. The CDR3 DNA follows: TGCAGTGCGGGCGACAGGTTGAACACTGAAGCTTTCTTT.

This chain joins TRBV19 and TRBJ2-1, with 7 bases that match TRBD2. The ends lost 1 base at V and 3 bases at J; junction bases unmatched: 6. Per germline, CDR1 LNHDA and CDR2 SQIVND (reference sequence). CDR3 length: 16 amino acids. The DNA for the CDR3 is TGTGCCAGTAGTATAGCTGGGGCGGGAGTCTACAATGAGCAGTTCTTC. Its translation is CASSIAGAGVYNEQFF.

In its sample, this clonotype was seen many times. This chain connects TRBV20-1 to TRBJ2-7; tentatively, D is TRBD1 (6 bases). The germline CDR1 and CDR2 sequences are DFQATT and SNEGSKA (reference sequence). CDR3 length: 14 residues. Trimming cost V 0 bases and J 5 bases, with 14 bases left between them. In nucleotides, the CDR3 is TGCAGTGCTAGAGATCTAAGGGGGAAGAACGAGCAGTACTTC. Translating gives CSARDLRGKNEQYF.

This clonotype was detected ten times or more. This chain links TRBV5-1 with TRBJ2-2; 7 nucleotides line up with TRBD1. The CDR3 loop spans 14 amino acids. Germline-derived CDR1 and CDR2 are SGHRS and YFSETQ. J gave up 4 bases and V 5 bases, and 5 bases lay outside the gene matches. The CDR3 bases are TGCGCCAGCAGTCCCGGGACAGTCACCGGGGAGCTGTTTTTT. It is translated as CASSPGTVTGELFF.

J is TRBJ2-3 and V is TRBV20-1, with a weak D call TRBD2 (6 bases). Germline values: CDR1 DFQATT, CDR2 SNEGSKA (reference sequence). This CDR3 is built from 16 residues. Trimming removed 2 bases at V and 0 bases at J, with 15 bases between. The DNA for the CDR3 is TGCAGTGCTAGAATGAAGGAGGGCCTAAGCACAGATACGCAGTATTTT. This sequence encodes CSARMKEGLSTDTQYF.

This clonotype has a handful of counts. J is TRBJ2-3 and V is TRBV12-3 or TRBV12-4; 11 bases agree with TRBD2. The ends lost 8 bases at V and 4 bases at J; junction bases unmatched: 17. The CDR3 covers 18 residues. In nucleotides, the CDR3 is TGTGCCAGCGATTCTACTCGGGCTAGCGGGGGGCTCTCAGATACGCAGTATTTT. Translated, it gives CASDSTRASGGLSDTQYF.

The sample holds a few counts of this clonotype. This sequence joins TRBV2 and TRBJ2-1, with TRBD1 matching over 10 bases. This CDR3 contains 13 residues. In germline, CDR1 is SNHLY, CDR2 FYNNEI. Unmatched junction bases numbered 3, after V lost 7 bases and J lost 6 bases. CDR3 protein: CASTGQGINEQFF. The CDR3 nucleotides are TGTGCCAGCACGGGACAGGGGATCAATGAGCAGTTCTTC. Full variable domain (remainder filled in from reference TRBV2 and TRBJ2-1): EPEVTQTPSHQVTQMGQEVILRCVPISNHLYFYWYRQILGQKVEFLVSFYNNEISEKSEIFDDQFSVERPDGSNFTLKIRSTKLEDSAMYFCASTGQGINEQFFGPGTRLTVL.

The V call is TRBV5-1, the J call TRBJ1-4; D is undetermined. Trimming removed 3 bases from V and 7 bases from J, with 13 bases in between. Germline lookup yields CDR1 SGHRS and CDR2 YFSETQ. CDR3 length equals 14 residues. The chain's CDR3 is CASSYGRLGEKLFF. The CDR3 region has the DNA TGCGCCAGCAGCTACGGACGGTTAGGTGAAAAACTGTTTTTT.

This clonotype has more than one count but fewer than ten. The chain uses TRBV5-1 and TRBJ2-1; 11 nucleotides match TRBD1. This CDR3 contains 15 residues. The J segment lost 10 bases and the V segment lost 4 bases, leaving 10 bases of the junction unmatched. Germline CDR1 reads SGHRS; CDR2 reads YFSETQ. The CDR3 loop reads CASSATRDRGWEQFF. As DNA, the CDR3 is TGCGCCAGCAGCGCCACCCGGGACAGGGGGTGGGAGCAGTTCTTC. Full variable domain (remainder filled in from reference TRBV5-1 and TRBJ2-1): KAGVTQTPRYLIKTRGQQVTLSCSPISGHRSVSWYQQTPGQGLQFLFEYFSETQRNKGNFPGRFSGRQFSNSRSEMNVSTLELGDSALYLCASSATRDRGWEQFFGPGTRLTVL.

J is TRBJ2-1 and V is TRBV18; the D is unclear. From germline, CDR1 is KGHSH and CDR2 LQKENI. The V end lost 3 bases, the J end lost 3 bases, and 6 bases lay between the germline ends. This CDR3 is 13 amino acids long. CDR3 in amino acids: CASSPPLYNEQFF. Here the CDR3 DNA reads TGTGCCAGCTCACCCCCTCTCTACAATGAGCAGTTCTTC. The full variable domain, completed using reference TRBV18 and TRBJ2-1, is NAGVMQNPRHLVRRRGQEARLRCSPMKGHSHVYWYRQLPEEGLKFMVYLQKENIIDESGMPKERFSAEFPKEGPSILRIQQVVRGDSAAYFCASSPPLYNEQFFGPGTRLTVL.

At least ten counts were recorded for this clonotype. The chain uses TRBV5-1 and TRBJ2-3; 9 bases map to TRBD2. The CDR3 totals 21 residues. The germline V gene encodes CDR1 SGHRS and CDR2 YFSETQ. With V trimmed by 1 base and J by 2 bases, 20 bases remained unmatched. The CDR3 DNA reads TGCGCCAGCAGCTTGTTTAATCGTGGGAGCGTAAGCGGGGGGCCCACAGATACGCAGTATTTT. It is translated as CASSLFNRGSVSGGPTDTQYF.

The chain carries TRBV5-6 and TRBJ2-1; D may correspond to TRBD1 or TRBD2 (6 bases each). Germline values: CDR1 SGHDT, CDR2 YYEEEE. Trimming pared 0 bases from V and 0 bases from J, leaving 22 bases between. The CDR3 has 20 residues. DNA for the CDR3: TGTGCCAGCAGCTTGGGCCTAGCGCTTGCTGGGGGCCCCTCCTACAATGAGCAGTTCTTC. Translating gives CASSLGLALAGGPSYNEQFF. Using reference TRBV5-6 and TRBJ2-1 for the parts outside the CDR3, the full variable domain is DAGVTQSPTHLIKTRGQQVTLRCSPKSGHDTVSWYQQALGQGPQFIFQYYEEEERQRGNFPDRFSGHQFPNYSSELNVNALLLGDSALYLCASSLGLALAGGPSYNEQFFGPGTRLTVL.

This CDR3 is CASSKAGTSGRNTGELFF. The CDR3 DNA reads TGTGCCAGCAGCAAAGCTGGGACTAGCGGGAGGAACACCGGGGAGCTGTTTTTT. This chain links TRBV21-1 with TRBJ2-2; TRBD2, the table's D call, lacks a check against the DNA. TRBV21-1 is a pseudogene segment. The CDR3 spans 18 residues.

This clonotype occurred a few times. The CDR3 loop is CASSFSAPSGYEQFF. CDR3 bases: TGTGCCAGCAGTTTCTCAGCCCCATCAGGGTATGAGCAGTTCTTC. This sequence joins TRBV11-2 and TRBJ2-1; D might be TRBD1 (5 bases). CDR1 is SGHAT, CDR2 FQNNGV, per germline. Trimming cost V 6 bases and J 8 bases, with 20 bases left between them. This CDR3 is built from 15 residues.

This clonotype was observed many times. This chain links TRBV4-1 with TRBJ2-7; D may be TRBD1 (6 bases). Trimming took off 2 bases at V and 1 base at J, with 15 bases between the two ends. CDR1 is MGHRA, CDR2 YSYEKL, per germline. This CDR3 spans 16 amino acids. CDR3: CASSQLVLDSSYEQYF. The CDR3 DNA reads TGCGCCAGCAGCCAATTAGTATTGGACAGTTCCTACGAGCAGTACTTC.

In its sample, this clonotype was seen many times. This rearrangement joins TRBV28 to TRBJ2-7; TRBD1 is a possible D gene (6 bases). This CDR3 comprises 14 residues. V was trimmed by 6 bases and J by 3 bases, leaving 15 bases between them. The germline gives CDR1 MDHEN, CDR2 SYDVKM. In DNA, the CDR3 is TGTGCCAGCAGCCTGACAGGCGACCTCTACGAGCAGTACTTC. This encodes CASSLTGDLYEQYF.

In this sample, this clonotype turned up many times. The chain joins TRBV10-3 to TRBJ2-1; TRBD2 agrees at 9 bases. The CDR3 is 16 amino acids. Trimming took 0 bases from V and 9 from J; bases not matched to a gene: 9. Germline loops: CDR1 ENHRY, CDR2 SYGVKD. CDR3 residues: CAISESTIAGVTEQFF. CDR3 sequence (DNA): TGTGCCATCAGTGAGTCGACTATAGCGGGAGTAACTGAGCAGTTCTTC.

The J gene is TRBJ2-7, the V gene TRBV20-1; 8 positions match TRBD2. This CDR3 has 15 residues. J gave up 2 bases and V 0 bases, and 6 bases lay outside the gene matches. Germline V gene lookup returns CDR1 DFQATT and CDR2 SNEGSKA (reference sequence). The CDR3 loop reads CSARDPSGSAYEQYF. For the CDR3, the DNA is TGCAGTGCTAGAGACCCTAGCGGGTCTGCCTACGAGCAGTACTTC.

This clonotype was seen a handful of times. DNA of the CDR3: TGCAGTGCTAGTGACAATCAGCCCCAGCATTTT. Translating it yields CSASDNQPQHF. The V and J genes are TRBV20-1 and TRBJ1-5; D remains unclear. With 3 bases removed from V and 3 bases from J, the gap between germline ends came to 3 bases. The CDR3 has 11 amino acids. Germline loops: CDR1 DFQATT, CDR2 SNEGSKA (reference sequence).

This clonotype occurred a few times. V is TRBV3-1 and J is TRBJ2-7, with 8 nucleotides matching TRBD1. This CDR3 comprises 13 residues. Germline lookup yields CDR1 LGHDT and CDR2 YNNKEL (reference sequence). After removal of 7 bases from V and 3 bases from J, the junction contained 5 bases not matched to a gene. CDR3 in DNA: TGTGCCAGCACCGGGACAGGAATCTACGAGCAGTACTTC. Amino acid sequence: CASTGTGIYEQYF.

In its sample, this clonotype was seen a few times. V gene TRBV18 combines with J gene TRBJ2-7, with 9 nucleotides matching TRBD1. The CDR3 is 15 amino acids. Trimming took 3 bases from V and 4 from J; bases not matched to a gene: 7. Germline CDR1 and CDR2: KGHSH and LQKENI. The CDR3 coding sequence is TGTGCCAGCTCACCGGGACAGGGTATGTCATACGAGCAGTACTTC. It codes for CASSPGQGMSYEQYF. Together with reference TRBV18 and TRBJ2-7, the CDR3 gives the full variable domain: NAGVMQNPRHLVRRRGQEARLRCSPMKGHSHVYWYRQLPEEGLKFMVYLQKENIIDESGMPKERFSAEFPKEGPSILRIQQVVRGDSAAYFCASSPGQGMSYEQYFGPGTRLTVT.

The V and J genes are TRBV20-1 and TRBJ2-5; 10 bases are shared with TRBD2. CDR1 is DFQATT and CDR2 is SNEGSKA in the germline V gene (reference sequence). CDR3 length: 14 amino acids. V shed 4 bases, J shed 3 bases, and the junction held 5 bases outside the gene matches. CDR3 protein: CSAISGGAEETQYF. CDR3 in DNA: TGCAGTGCTATCAGCGGGGGGGCCGAAGAGACCCAGTACTTC.

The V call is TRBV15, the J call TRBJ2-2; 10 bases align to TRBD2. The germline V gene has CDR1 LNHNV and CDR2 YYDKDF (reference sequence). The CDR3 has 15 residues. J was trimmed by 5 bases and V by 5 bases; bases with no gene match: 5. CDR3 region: CATSFERGGTGELFF. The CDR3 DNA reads TGTGCCACCAGCTTTGAGCGGGGGGGAACCGGGGAGCTGTTTTTT.

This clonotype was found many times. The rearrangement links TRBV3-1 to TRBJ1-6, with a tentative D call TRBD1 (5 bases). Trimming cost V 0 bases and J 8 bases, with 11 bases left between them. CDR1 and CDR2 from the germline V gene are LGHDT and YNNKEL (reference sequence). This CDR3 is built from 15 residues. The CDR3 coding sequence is TGTGCCAGCAGCCAAGATAGGCAGGGTGATTCACCCCTCCACTTT. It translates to CASSQDRQGDSPLHF.

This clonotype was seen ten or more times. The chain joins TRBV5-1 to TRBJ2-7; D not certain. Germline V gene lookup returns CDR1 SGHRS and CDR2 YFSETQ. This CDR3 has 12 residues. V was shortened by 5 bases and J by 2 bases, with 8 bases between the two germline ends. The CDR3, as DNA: TGCGCCAGCAGGGCAAGAACCTACGAGCAGTACTTC. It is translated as CASRARTYEQYF.

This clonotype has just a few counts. Here the CDR3 reads CASSGHRETFYEQYF. DNA of the CDR3: TGTGCCAGCAGCGGGCACAGGGAGACCTTCTACGAGCAGTACTTC. J is TRBJ2-7 and V is TRBV7-9, with D perhaps TRBD1 (6 bases). CDR3 length: 15 residues. Germline V gene sequence: CDR1 SEHNR, CDR2 FQNEAQ (reference sequence). V lost 5 bases, J lost 3 bases, and 17 bases lay in between.